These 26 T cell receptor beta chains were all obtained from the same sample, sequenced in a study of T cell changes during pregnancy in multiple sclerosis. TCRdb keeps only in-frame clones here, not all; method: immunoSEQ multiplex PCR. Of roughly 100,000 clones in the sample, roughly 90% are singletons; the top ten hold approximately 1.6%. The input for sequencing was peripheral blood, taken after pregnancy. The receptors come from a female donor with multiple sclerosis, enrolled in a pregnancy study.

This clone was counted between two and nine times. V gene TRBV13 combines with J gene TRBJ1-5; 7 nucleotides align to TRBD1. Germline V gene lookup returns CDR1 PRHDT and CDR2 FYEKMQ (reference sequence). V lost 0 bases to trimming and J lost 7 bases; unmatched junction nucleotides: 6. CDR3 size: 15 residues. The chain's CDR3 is CASSLGQGHWQPQHF. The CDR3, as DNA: TGTGCCAGCAGCTTAGGACAGGGGCATTGGCAGCCCCAGCATTTT.

CDR3 DNA sequence: TGTGCCAGCAGTGACTCGGTCGACAACCACAGCCGCCGGGAAAAACTGTTTTTT. Translating gives CASSDSVDNHSRREKLFF. This chain links TRBV6-4 with TRBJ1-4; no reliable D call. Germline V gene lookup returns CDR1 MRHNA and CDR2 SNTAGT. The CDR3 sequence is 18 residues long. The germline V and J ends were trimmed by 0 bases and 8 bases, with 22 bases remaining between them.

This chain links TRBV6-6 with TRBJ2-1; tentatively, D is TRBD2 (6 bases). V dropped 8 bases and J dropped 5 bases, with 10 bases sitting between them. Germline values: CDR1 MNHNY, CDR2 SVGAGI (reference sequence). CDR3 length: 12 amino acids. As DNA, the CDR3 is TGTGCCAGCCGGGACTGGAACAATGAGCAGTTCTTC. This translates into CASRDWNNEQFF.

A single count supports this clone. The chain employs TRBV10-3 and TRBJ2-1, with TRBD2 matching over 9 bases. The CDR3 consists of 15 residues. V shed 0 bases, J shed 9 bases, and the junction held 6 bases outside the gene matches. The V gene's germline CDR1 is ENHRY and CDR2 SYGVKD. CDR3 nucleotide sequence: TGTGCCATCAGTGAGTCGGCTAGCGGGGTCGGTGAGCAGTTCTTC. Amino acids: CAISESASGVGEQFF.

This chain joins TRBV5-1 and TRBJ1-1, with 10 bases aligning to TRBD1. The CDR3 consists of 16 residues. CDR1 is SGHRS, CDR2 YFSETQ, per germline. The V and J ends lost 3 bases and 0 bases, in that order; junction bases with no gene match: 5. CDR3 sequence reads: CASSSTGQGMNTEAFF. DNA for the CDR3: TGCGCCAGCAGCTCAACGGGACAGGGGATGAACACTGAAGCTTTCTTT.

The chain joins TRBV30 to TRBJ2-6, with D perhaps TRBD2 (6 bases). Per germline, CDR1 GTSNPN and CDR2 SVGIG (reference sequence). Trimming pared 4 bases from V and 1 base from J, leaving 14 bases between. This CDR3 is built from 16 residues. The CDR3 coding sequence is TGTGCCTGGACTACCCGGGGGAGGTCTGGGGCCAACGTCCTGACTTTC. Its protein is CAWTTRGRSGANVLTF.

CDR3 coding DNA: TGTGCCAGCAGAACCCGGACTAACACCGGGGAGCTGTTTTTT. This sequence encodes CASRTRTNTGELFF. The genes are TRBV2 and TRBJ2-2; TRBD2 is a possible D gene (5 bases). Germline V CDR1 and CDR2: SNHLY, FYNNEI. The CDR3 covers 14 residues. Trimming pared 6 bases from V and 2 bases from J, leaving 10 bases between.

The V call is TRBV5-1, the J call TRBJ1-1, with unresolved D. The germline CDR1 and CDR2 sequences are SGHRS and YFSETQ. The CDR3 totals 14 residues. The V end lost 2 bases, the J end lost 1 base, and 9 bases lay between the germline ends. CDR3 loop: CASSLNRGNTEAFF. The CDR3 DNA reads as TGCGCCAGCAGCTTAAATCGGGGGAACACTGAAGCTTTCTTT.

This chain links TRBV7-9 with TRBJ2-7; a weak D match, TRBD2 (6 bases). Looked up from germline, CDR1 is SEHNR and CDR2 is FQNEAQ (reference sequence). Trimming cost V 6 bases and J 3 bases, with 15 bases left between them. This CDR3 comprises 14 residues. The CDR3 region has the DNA TGTGCCAGCAGTCCCCGGGGGACCCTCTACGAGCAGTACTTC. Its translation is CASSPRGTLYEQYF. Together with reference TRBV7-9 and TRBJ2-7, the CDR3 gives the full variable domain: DTGVSQNPRHKITKRGQNVTFRCDPISEHNRLYWYRQTLGQGPEFLTYFQNEAQLEKSRLLSDRFSAERPKGSFSTLEIQRTEQGDSAMYLCASSPRGTLYEQYFGPGTRLTVT.

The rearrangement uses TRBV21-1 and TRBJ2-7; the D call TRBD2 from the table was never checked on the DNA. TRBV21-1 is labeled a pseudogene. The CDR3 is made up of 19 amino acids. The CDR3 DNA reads TGTGCCAGCAGCAACCTGGGACTAGTTGTCTCCTTGGGCTCCTACGAGCAGTACTTC. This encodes CASSNLGLVVSLGSYEQYF.

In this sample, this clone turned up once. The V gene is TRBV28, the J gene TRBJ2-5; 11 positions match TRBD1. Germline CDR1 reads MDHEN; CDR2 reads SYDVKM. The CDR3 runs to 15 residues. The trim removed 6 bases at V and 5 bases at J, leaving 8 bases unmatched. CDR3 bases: TGTGCCAGCAGCTCCGGGACAGGGGGTTCCGAGACCCAGTACTTC. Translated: CASSSGTGGSETQYF.

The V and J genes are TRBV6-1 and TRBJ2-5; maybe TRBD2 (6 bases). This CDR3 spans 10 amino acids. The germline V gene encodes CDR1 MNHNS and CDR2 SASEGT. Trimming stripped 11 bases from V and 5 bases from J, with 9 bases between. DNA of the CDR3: TGTGCCGCGCGGGGCGAGACCCAGTACTTC. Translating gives CAARGETQYF.

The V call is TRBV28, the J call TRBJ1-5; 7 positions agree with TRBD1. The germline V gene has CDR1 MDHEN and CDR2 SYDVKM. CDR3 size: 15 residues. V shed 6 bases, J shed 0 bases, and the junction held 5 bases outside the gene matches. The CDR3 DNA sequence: TGTGCCAGCAGGGGGGGACAGAATAGCAATCAGCCCCAGCATTTT. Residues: CASRGGQNSNQPQHF.

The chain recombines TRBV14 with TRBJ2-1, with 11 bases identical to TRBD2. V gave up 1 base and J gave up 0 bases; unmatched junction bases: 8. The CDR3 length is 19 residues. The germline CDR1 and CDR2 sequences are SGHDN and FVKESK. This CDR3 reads CASSQAGLAGGRSYNEQFF. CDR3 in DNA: TGTGCCAGCAGCCAAGCTGGGCTAGCGGGAGGACGCTCCTACAATGAGCAGTTCTTC.

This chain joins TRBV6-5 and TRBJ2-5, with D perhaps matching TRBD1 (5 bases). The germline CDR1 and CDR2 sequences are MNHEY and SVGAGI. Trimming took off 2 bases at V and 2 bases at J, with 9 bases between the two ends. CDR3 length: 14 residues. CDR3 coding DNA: TGTGCCAGCAGTTACGGCCAGGGTCAAGAGACCCAGTACTTC. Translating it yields CASSYGQGQETQYF.

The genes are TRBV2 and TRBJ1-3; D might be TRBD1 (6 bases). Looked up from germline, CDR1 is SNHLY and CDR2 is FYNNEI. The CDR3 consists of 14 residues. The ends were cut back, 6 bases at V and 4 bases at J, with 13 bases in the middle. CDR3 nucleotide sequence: TGTGCCAGCAGGTACAGGGAGTTCGGAAACACCATATATTTT. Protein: CASRYREFGNTIYF.

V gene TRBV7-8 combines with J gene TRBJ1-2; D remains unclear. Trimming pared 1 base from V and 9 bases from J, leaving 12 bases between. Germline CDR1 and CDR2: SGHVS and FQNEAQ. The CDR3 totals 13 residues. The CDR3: CASSLGVTGSYTF. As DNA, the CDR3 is TGTGCCAGCAGCTTAGGCGTCACCGGGAGCTACACCTTC.

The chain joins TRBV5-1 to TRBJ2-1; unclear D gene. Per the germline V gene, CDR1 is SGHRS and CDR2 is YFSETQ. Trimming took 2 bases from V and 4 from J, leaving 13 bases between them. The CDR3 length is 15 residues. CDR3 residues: CASSFSERLYNEQFF. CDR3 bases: TGCGCCAGCAGCTTTTCGGAGAGACTTTACAATGAGCAGTTCTTC.

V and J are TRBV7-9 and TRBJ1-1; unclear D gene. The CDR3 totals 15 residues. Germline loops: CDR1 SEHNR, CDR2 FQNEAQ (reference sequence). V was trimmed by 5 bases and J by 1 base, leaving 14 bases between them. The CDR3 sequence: CASSPPVRRNTEAFF. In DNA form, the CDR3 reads TGTGCCAGCAGCCCCCCGGTGAGGAGGAACACTGAAGCTTTCTTT.

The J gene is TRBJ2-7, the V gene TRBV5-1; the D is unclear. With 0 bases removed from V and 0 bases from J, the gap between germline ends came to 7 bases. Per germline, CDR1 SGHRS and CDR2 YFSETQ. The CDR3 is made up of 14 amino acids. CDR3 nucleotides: TGCGCCAGCAGCTTGGTTAGCCCCTCCTACGAGCAGTACTTC. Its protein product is CASSLVSPSYEQYF.

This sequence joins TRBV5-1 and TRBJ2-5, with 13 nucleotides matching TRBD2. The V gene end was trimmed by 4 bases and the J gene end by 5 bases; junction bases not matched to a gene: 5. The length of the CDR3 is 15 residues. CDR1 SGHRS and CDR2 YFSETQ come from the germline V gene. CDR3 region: CASSQTSGGLETQYF. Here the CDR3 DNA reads TGCGCCAGCAGCCAGACTAGCGGGGGGCTGGAGACCCAGTACTTC.

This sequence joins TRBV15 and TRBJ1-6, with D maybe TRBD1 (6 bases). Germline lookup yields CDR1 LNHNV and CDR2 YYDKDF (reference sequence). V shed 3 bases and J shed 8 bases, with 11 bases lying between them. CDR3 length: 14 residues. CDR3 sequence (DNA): TGTGCCACCAGCAGGACAGGCGGTGATTCACCCCTCCACTTT. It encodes CATSRTGGDSPLHF.

CDR3 DNA sequence: TGTGCCAGCAGCGTAGCCCCCACGGGAGGGCGGGGGGATACGCAGTATTTT. Amino acid sequence: CASSVAPTGGRGDTQYF. The chain employs TRBV9 and TRBJ2-3, with 8 bases fitting TRBD2. Trimming cost V 0 bases and J 6 bases; bases outside gene matches: 12. CDR1 and CDR2 (germline): SGDLS, YYNGEE. The CDR3 loop spans 17 amino acids. The full variable domain, rest sourced from reference TRBV9 and TRBJ2-3, is DSGVTQTPKHLITATGQRVTLRCSPRSGDLSVYWYQQSLDQGLQFLIQYYNGEERAKGNILERFSAQQFPDLHSELNLSSLELGDSALYFCASSVAPTGGRGDTQYFGPGTRLTVL.

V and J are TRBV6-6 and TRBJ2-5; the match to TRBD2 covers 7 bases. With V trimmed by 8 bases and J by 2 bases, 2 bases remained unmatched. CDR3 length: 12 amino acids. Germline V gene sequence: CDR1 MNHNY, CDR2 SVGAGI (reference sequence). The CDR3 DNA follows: TGTGCCAGCGGGGAGGGACAAGAGACCCAGTACTTC. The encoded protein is CASGEGQETQYF.

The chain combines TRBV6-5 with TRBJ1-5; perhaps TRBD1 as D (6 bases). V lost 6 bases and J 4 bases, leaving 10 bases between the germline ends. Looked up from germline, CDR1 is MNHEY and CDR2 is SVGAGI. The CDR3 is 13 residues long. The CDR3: CASSRGGNQPQHF. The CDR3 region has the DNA TGTGCCAGCAGCAGGGGTGGGAATCAGCCCCAGCATTTT.

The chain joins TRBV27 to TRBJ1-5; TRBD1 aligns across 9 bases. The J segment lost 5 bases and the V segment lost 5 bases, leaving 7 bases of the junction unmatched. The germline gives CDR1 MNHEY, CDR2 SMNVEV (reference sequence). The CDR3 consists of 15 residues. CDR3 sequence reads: CASSHTGGRDQPQHF. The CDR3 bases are TGTGCCAGCAGTCACACAGGGGGCAGGGATCAGCCCCAGCATTTT.